These 18 T cell receptor beta chains were sequenced from one sample in a study of blood T cell repertoires in COVID-19. Clones were read by immunoSEQ multiplex PCR, and TCRdb kept only the in-frame ones, dropping some. This table holds roughly 58,000 clones, 70% to 90% found once. Sequenced input: peripheral blood. The receptors stem from a man in his sixties with COVID-19, enrolled during active disease.

The table lists this clone with a count of one. The chain employs TRBV29-1 and TRBJ2-3; D call uncertain. The V end lost 6 bases, the J end lost 2 bases, and 9 bases lay between the germline ends. Germline V gives CDR1 SQVTM, CDR2 ANQGSEA. The CDR3 runs 12 residues. CDR3 DNA sequence: TGCAGCGTCGTTTTTTACACAGATACGCAGTATTTT. It encodes CSVVFYTDTQYF.

V gene TRBV7-8 combines with J gene TRBJ2-7; TRBD2 aligns across 7 bases. Trimming at V came to 1 base and at J to 4 bases, leaving 4 bases not matched to a gene. The CDR3 sequence is 14 residues long. Per the germline V gene, CDR1 is SGHVS and CDR2 is FQNEAQ. CDR3 nucleotides: TGTGCCAGCAGCTTAGGACTAGCTTCGTACGAGCAGTACTTC. Residues: CASSLGLASYEQYF.

The chain combines TRBV6-5 with TRBJ1-5; tentatively, D is TRBD1 (5 bases). There are 14 residues in the CDR3. Germline V gene sequence: CDR1 MNHEY, CDR2 SVGAGI. The V end lost 3 bases, the J end lost 2 bases, and 8 bases lay between the germline ends. This chain's CDR3 is CASSYQGGNQPQHF. For the CDR3, the DNA is TGTGCCAGCAGTTATCAGGGTGGCAATCAGCCCCAGCATTTT.

The V gene is TRBV29-1, the J gene TRBJ1-2; TRBD1 matches at 8 bases. In germline, CDR1 is SQVTM, CDR2 ANQGSEA. The CDR3 consists of 13 residues. V gave up 6 bases and J gave up 0 bases; unmatched junction bases: 3. The CDR3, as DNA: TGCAGCGTGGAACAGGGGGCTAACTATGGCTACACCTTC. Translation: CSVEQGANYGYTF.

The chain links TRBV2 to TRBJ1-4; perhaps TRBD1 as D (5 bases). Trimming took off 9 bases at V and 0 bases at J, with 11 bases between the two ends. The CDR3 contains 14 residues. Per germline, CDR1 SNHLY and CDR2 FYNNEI. DNA for the CDR3: TGTGCCAGTAAACAGGATGCAACTAATGAAAAACTGTTTTTT. Residues: CASKQDATNEKLFF.

The chain uses TRBV7-2 and TRBJ2-2, with D hard to call. In germline, CDR1 is SGHTA, CDR2 FQGNSA. CDR3 length: 12 amino acids. V shed 5 bases and J shed 7 bases, with 8 bases lying between them. CDR3 protein: CASSIPGGELFF. The CDR3 nucleotides are TGTGCCAGCAGCATACCGGGCGGGGAGCTGTTTTTT.

CDR3 in DNA: TGTGCCAGCAGCAAAGAGGCTCGGGGGTCGAGGGAGACCCAGTACTTC. This sequence encodes CASSKEARGSRETQYF. The J gene is TRBJ2-5, the V gene TRBV21-1; the D call TRBD2 from the table was never checked on the DNA. TRBV21-1 is termed a pseudogene. This CDR3 is built from 16 residues.

Turning to this clone: One end of the junction is discordant with germline, which a read error may explain. The chain is built from TRBV7-7 and TRBJ2-5, with TRBD1 identical over 8 bases. Per germline, CDR1 SSHAT and CDR2 FNYEAQ (reference sequence). The CDR3 covers 14 residues. CDR3 DNA sequence: TGTGCTAGCAGCTCAGGACAGGGTCGGGAGACCCAGTACTTC. Translating gives CASSSGQGRETQYF. The whole variable domain, remainder taken from reference TRBV7-7 and TRBJ2-5, is GAGVSQSPRYKVTKRGQDVTLRCDPISSHATLYWYQQALGQGPEFLTYFNYEAQPDKSGLPSDRFSAERPEGSISTLTIQRTEQRDSAMYRCASSSGQGRETQYFGPGTRLLVL.

This chain joins TRBV19 and TRBJ2-7; 7 bases line up with TRBD1. Germline lookup yields CDR1 LNHDA and CDR2 SQIVND (reference sequence). Trimming took 5 bases from V and 0 from J; bases not matched to a gene: 4. There are 14 residues in the CDR3. The CDR3 bases are TGTGCCAGTAGTCGTCGGGACAGCTCCTACGAGCAGTACTTC. Its translation is CASSRRDSSYEQYF.

This chain links TRBV5-8 with TRBJ2-7; the D gene is possibly TRBD1 (6 bases). CDR3 length: 12 amino acids. Germline V gives CDR1 SGHTS, CDR2 YDEGEE. With 3 bases removed from V and 6 bases from J, the gap between germline ends came to 10 bases. DNA of the CDR3: TGTGCCAGCAGCTGGGGGCTTCTCGAGCAGTACTTC. Protein product: CASSWGLLEQYF.

V and J are TRBV5-5 and TRBJ2-1, with D maybe TRBD1 (6 bases). CDR1 is SGHKS, CDR2 YYEKEE, per germline (reference sequence). The CDR3 has 15 residues. V was shortened by 0 bases and J by 5 bases, with 12 bases between the two germline ends. CDR3 sequence reads: CASSLDRAGDNEQFF. DNA of the CDR3: TGTGCCAGCAGCTTGGACAGGGCCGGGGACAATGAGCAGTTCTTC.

The chain recombines TRBV29-1 with TRBJ2-6; tentative D call: TRBD2 (5 bases). CDR1 and CDR2 (germline): SQVTM, ANQGSEA. V shed 4 bases and J shed 2 bases, with 12 bases lying between them. This CDR3 comprises 15 residues. The CDR3 DNA follows: TGCAGCGTTGGATCCGGGATCGCTGGGGCCAACGTCCTGACTTTC. This gives the protein CSVGSGIAGANVLTF.

The V call is TRBV19, the J call TRBJ2-1, with D perhaps matching TRBD2 (6 bases). V was shortened by 7 bases and J by 6 bases, with 16 bases between the two germline ends. This CDR3 spans 14 amino acids. Germline-derived CDR1 and CDR2 are LNHDA and SQIVND (reference sequence). In nucleotides, the CDR3 is TGTGCCAGTACCCCCCGGATTAGCGGCAATGAGCAGTTCTTC. Its protein is CASTPRISGNEQFF.

The chain combines TRBV6-1 with TRBJ1-1; D gene ambiguous. V was cut by 3 bases and J by 4 bases, with 9 bases left in between. The germline V gene has CDR1 MNHNS and CDR2 SASEGT. The CDR3 sequence is 13 residues long. The CDR3, as DNA: TGTGCCAGCAGTGAGACACGTTCCACTGAAGCTTTCTTT. This encodes CASSETRSTEAFF.

The chain is built from TRBV9 and TRBJ1-4; the D is unclear. Germline V gene lookup returns CDR1 SGDLS and CDR2 YYNGEE. The CDR3 loop spans 15 amino acids. V shed 1 base and J shed 8 bases, with 15 bases lying between them. The DNA for the CDR3 is TGTGCCAGCAGCGTAACCCCGGCACAGACCGAAAAACTGTTTTTT. Translating it yields CASSVTPAQTEKLFF.

This clone was counted a single time. The V and J genes are TRBV10-3 and TRBJ1-3, with D maybe TRBD1 (6 bases). V gave up 2 bases and J gave up 5 bases, with 10 bases separating them. The CDR3 length is 14 residues. CDR1 is ENHRY and CDR2 is SYGVKD in the germline V gene. The CDR3 nucleotides are TGTGCCATCAGTGAGACAGGGACAAGAAACACCATATATTTT. Protein product: CAISETGTRNTIYF.

The table lists this clone with a count of one. The V call is TRBV27, the J call TRBJ2-7, with 10 positions matching TRBD2. From germline, CDR1 is MNHEY and CDR2 SMNVEV (reference sequence). The CDR3 spans 16 residues. The V and J ends lost 2 bases and 3 bases, in that order; junction bases with no gene match: 7. CDR3 residues: CASSLGSGTSVYEQYF. In DNA form, the CDR3 reads TGTGCCAGCAGTTTAGGATCCGGGACTAGCGTCTACGAGCAGTACTTC.

The rearrangement joins TRBV18 to TRBJ2-7, with TRBD1 as a possible D gene (6 bases). This CDR3 comprises 13 residues. CDR1 and CDR2 from the germline V gene are KGHSH and LQKENI. V lost 3 bases to trimming and J lost 10 bases, with 16 bases between them. CDR3 amino acids: CASSPVKDSGQYF. The CDR3 DNA reads TGTGCCAGCTCACCCGTAAAGGACAGCGGCCAGTACTTC.